The 26 T cell receptor beta chains in this list originate from one sample, sequenced in a study of T cell responses to AZD1222 COVID-19 vaccine. The data were produced by immunoSEQ multiplex PCR, yet TCRdb's version contains in-frame clones alone and is incomplete. The table lists tens of thousands of clones, about nine tenths of them singletons, with roughly 3.9% in the top ten. This sample comprised peripheral blood, obtained on day 0 of AZD1222 vaccination. These receptor sequences come from an adult in good health.

The chain employs TRBV28 and TRBJ1-6; D is unclear. CDR1 is MDHEN, CDR2 SYDVKM, per germline. V shed 3 bases and J shed 7 bases, with 7 bases lying between them. The CDR3 has 13 amino acids. The CDR3 reads CASSFSLNSPLHF. The CDR3 region has the DNA TGTGCCAGCAGTTTCAGCCTCAATTCACCCCTCCACTTT.

The chain is built from TRBV5-1 and TRBJ1-1; 8 positions agree with TRBD1. Looked up from germline, CDR1 is SGHRS and CDR2 is YFSETQ. There are 16 residues in the CDR3. Germline trimming cut 4 bases from V and 0 bases from J; bases unmatched to any gene: 8. The CDR3 DNA follows: TGCGCCAGCAGCCCTGACAGGGGTGCCATGAACACTGAAGCTTTCTTT. Translated, it gives CASSPDRGAMNTEAFF.

The CDR3 DNA reads as TGTGCCAGCAGTGGGACGATCGGGCCGGGCGTCACTGAAGCTTTCTTT. Amino acids: CASSGTIGPGVTEAFF. This sequence joins TRBV6-4 and TRBJ1-1; D call uncertain. The CDR3 extends over 16 amino acids. Germline lookup yields CDR1 MRHNA and CDR2 SNTAGT. V was trimmed by 4 bases and J by 4 bases, leaving 19 bases between them.

This sequence joins TRBV5-1 and TRBJ2-3, with 7 bases aligning to TRBD2. The germline V gene encodes CDR1 SGHRS and CDR2 YFSETQ. Germline trimming cut 0 bases from V and 4 bases from J; bases unmatched to any gene: 5. This CDR3 has 15 amino acids. The DNA of the CDR3 is TGCGCCAGCAGCTTGGCGGGCGGGAGTTCAGATACGCAGTATTTT. Protein sequence: CASSLAGGSSDTQYF.

The rearrangement links TRBV5-5 to TRBJ2-5; D not resolved. This CDR3 region has 14 residues. Germline assignment: CDR1 SGHKS and CDR2 YYEKEE (reference sequence). V was cut by 6 bases and J by 5 bases, with 17 bases left in between. CDR3 loop: CASTSFARTETQYF. CDR3 DNA sequence: TGTGCCAGCACCTCGTTCGCTAGAACGGAGACCCAGTACTTC.

This chain joins TRBV27 and TRBJ1-2, with 8 bases aligning to TRBD1. The CDR3 is made up of 13 amino acids. V gave up 4 bases and J gave up 8 bases; unmatched junction bases: 6. Germline V gene lookup returns CDR1 MNHEY and CDR2 SMNVEV (reference sequence). The CDR3 sequence: CASSSAGGHGYTF. Written as DNA, the CDR3 is TGTGCCAGCAGTTCGGCAGGGGGCCACGGCTACACCTTC.

The rearrangement joins TRBV10-3 to TRBJ2-3; 14 positions agree with TRBD2. CDR1 and CDR2 from the germline V gene are ENHRY and SYGVKD. There are 16 residues in the CDR3. V dropped 6 bases and J dropped 5; count of bases not matched to a gene: 7. The CDR3 coding sequence is TGTGCCATCAGATCGACTAGCGGGAGGGCCAGAGATACGCAGTATTTT. Translating it yields CAIRSTSGRARDTQYF.

The chain combines TRBV11-3 with TRBJ1-6, with 7 bases fitting TRBD1. Germline V gene sequence: CDR1 SGHNT, CDR2 YENEEA. CDR3 length equals 14 residues. J gave up 10 bases and V 0 bases, and 3 bases lay outside the gene matches. CDR3 amino acids: CASSLDGTDSPLHF. CDR3 DNA sequence: TGTGCCAGCAGCTTAGATGGGACAGACTCACCCCTCCACTTT.

V usage is TRBV6-6 and J usage is TRBJ2-5, with 7 positions matching TRBD2. J lost 5 bases, V lost 6 bases, and 9 bases had no gene match. Germline-derived CDR1 and CDR2 are MNHNY and SVGAGI (reference sequence). The CDR3 runs to 14 residues. The CDR3 protein is CASSTEVGGETQYF. CDR3 coding DNA: TGTGCCAGCAGCACTGAGGTCGGGGGGGAGACCCAGTACTTC.

V usage is TRBV5-1 and J usage is TRBJ2-3; 11 bases map to TRBD2. Losses at the gene ends were 4 bases for V and 1 base for J; bases not matched to a gene: 2. The CDR3 runs 15 residues. Germline V gene data show CDR1 as SGHRS and CDR2 as YFSETQ. CDR3 bases: TGCGCCAGCAGCCCGGGACTAGCGGGCACAGATACGCAGTATTTT. It translates to CASSPGLAGTDTQYF.

V is TRBV2 and J is TRBJ1-2; possible D gene TRBD1, 5 bases. The CDR3 consists of 13 residues. Germline V lookup: CDR1 SNHLY, CDR2 FYNNEI. Trimming left V 7 bases short and J 3 bases short, with 12 bases between. CDR3 sequence (DNA): TGTGCCAGCACAAAATCCAGGGACTATGGCTACACCTTC. Translation gives CASTKSRDYGYTF.

V usage is TRBV19 and J usage is TRBJ1-4, with 7 positions matching TRBD1. Germline lookup yields CDR1 LNHDA and CDR2 SQIVND (reference sequence). The CDR3 spans 14 residues. The V segment lost 6 bases and the J segment 5 bases; nucleotides outside the gene matches: 6. Here the CDR3 DNA reads TGTGCCAGTAGGGACAGGCCCCTAAATGAAAAACTGTTTTTT. Translation: CASRDRPLNEKLFF. Combining the CDR3 with reference TRBV19 and TRBJ1-4 gives the whole variable domain DGGITQSPKYLFRKEGQNVTLSCEQNLNHDAMYWYRQDPGQGLRLIYYSQIVNDFQKGDIAEGYSVSREKKESFPLTVTSAQKNPTAFYLCASRDRPLNEKLFFGSGTQLSVL.

The CDR3 region is CASAGGALGGYTF. The CDR3 coding sequence is TGTGCCAGCGCGGGGGGGGCCCTTGGAGGCTACACCTTC. The chain joins TRBV2 to TRBJ1-2, with a possible D match to TRBD1 (6 bases). In germline, CDR1 is SNHLY, CDR2 FYNNEI. This CDR3 comprises 13 residues. The germline V and J ends were trimmed by 8 bases and 8 bases, with 18 bases remaining between them.

J is TRBJ1-5 and V is TRBV9; possibly TRBD1 for D (6 bases). CDR1 and CDR2 from the germline V gene are SGDLS and YYNGEE. The length of the CDR3 is 16 residues. Trimming took 4 bases from V and 2 from J, leaving 16 bases between them. CDR3 nucleotide sequence: TGTGCCAGCAGCCCATCGGTGAGGGGGGGCAATCAGCCCCAGCATTTT. It is translated as CASSPSVRGGNQPQHF.

The chain carries TRBV6-5 and TRBJ2-3, with no clear D. The CDR3 contains 14 residues. Trimming shortened V by 8 bases and J by 0 bases, and 12 bases separated the two germline ends. CDR1 is MNHEY and CDR2 is SVGAGI in the germline V gene. In DNA, the CDR3 is TGTGCCAGCTCGTATCAGCTTAGCACAGATACGCAGTATTTT. This translates into CASSYQLSTDTQYF.

The chain links TRBV6-1 to TRBJ1-5, with TRBD1 identical over 9 bases. The CDR3 runs 17 residues. J was trimmed by 4 bases and V by 4 bases; bases with no gene match: 11. The V gene's germline CDR1 is MNHNS and CDR2 SASEGT. The CDR3 coding sequence is TGTGCCAGCAGTGGAGGACAGGGGTACATTCCGAATCAGCCCCAGCATTTT. This sequence encodes CASSGGQGYIPNQPQHF.

The rearrangement links TRBV27 to TRBJ2-7; no clear D. The CDR3 contains 14 residues. The V end lost 0 bases, the J end lost 2 bases, and 8 bases lay between the germline ends. Germline values: CDR1 MNHEY, CDR2 SMNVEV (reference sequence). Written as DNA, the CDR3 is TGTGCCAGCAGTTTATCCGGTATACCCTACGAGCAGTACTTC. It yields the protein CASSLSGIPYEQYF.

This chain links TRBV3-1 (or the pseudogene TRBV3-2) with TRBJ1-1; the D gene is possibly TRBD1 (6 bases). The CDR3 consists of 14 residues. Germline loops: CDR1 LGHDT, CDR2 YNNKEL (reference sequence). Deletions cut 4 bases from V and 3 bases from J, with 12 bases between. The CDR3: CASSLERTDTEAFF. CDR3 nucleotide sequence: TGTGCCAGCAGCCTAGAACGGACAGACACTGAAGCTTTCTTT.

The chain couples TRBV12-3 or TRBV12-4 to TRBJ1-1; D unclear. CDR3 size: 13 residues. V gave up 6 bases and J gave up 4 bases, with 12 bases separating them. The CDR3 DNA sequence: TGTGCCAGCAGCTTGCAGTTTGGCACTGAAGCTTTCTTT. This gives the protein CASSLQFGTEAFF.

J is TRBJ1-1 and V is TRBV11-2; D may be TRBD1 (5 bases). The V gene lost 0 bases and the J gene lost 1 base, with 9 bases spanning the gap. CDR3 length: 15 amino acids. CDR1 SGHAT and CDR2 FQNNGV come from the germline V gene. DNA for the CDR3: TGTGCCAGCAGCTTAGAGACAGTTGGGAACACTGAAGCTTTCTTT. It translates to CASSLETVGNTEAFF.

This clone appeared once. The chain uses TRBV11-2 and TRBJ2-1, with 12 bases that match TRBD1. The CDR3 covers 15 residues. Germline V gene data show CDR1 as SGHAT and CDR2 as FQNNGV. V shed 7 bases and J 6 bases; nucleotides not matched to a gene: 7. The CDR3 DNA follows: TGTGCCAGCATCCCTGGGACAGGGGGCTTCAATGAGCAGTTCTTC. Its translation: CASIPGTGGFNEQFF.

This clone was recorded once. This chain uses TRBV29-1 with TRBJ2-2; weak D call: TRBD2 (5 bases). There are 14 residues in the CDR3. Germline-derived CDR1 and CDR2 are SQVTM and ANQGSEA. V was cut by 6 bases and J by 4 bases, with 15 bases left in between. CDR3 loop: CSVVEGGRTGELFF. CDR3 coding DNA: TGCAGCGTCGTCGAGGGTGGACGCACCGGGGAGCTGTTTTTT.

The chain uses TRBV11-3 and TRBJ2-3, with D possibly being TRBD1 or TRBD2 (5 bases each). The CDR3 consists of 13 residues. The V end was cut by 0 bases, the J end by 8 bases, with 9 bases between. Germline V lookup: CDR1 SGHNT, CDR2 YENEEA. Here the CDR3 DNA reads TGTGCCAGCAGCTTAGAAGAAGGGACTACGCAGTATTTT. Protein product: CASSLEEGTTQYF. Looking up the rest from reference TRBV11-3 and TRBJ2-3 gives the full variable domain: EAGVVQSPRYKIIEKKQPVAFWCNPISGHNTLYWYLQNLGQGPELLIRYENEEAVDDSQLPKDRFSAERLKGVDSTLKIQPAELGDSAVYLCASSLEEGTTQYFGPGTRLTVL.

The chain joins TRBV3-1 (or the pseudogene TRBV3-2) to TRBJ2-2; the match to TRBD2 covers 11 bases. Germline-derived CDR1 and CDR2 are LGHDT and YNNKEL (reference sequence). The CDR3 is made up of 16 amino acids. V dropped 4 bases and J dropped 1; count of bases not matched to a gene: 2. In nucleotides, the CDR3 is TGTGCCAGCAGCCTAGGACTAGCGGGGAACACCGGGGAGCTGTTTTTT. Protein product: CASSLGLAGNTGELFF.

The chain couples TRBV27 to TRBJ2-3; 12 nucleotides agree with TRBD1. The CDR3 is made up of 15 amino acids. Per the germline V gene, CDR1 is MNHEY and CDR2 is SMNVEV (reference sequence). With V trimmed by 6 bases and J by 6 bases, 7 bases remained unmatched. This CDR3 is CASSSGTGGLDTQYF. The CDR3 nucleotides read TGTGCCAGCAGCTCCGGGACAGGGGGCTTGGATACGCAGTATTTT.

The sample holds one count of this clone. The gene calls are TRBV19 and TRBJ1-1, with a tentative D call TRBD1 (5 bases). The CDR3 is 14 residues long. Germline assignment: CDR1 LNHDA and CDR2 SQIVND (reference sequence). V was shortened by 7 bases and J by 0 bases, with 12 bases between the two germline ends. CDR3 sequence: CASNNRNMNTEAFF. The CDR3 DNA reads TGTGCCAGTAACAACAGGAACATGAACACTGAAGCTTTCTTT.